The rows below give T cell receptor beta chains drawn from one sample of a study of T cell responses to AZD1222 COVID-19 vaccine. TCRdb keeps only in-frame clones here, not all; method: immunoSEQ multiplex PCR. Counted here are 100,000 or so clones, 85% to 90% occurring once; the ten biggest clones make up 16%. Sequencing used peripheral blood, obtained on day 0 of AZD1222 vaccination. The receptors were gathered from an adult in good health. Each CDR3 is given with its conserved first and last residue. D genes are given only for firm matches. Rows give clone size only sometimes, using once, few, many, or a class for an expanded clone.

d_call	cdr3_length	j_call	v_call	clone_size	cdr3_nt	cdr3_aa
.	17	TRBJ2-2	TRBV11-3	.	TGTGCCAGCAGCTCGCTAACCTTAACAGGGTCGGCCGGGGAGCTGTTTTTT	CASSSLTLTGSAGELFF
.	16	TRBJ1-2	TRBV9	.	TGTGCCAGCAGCCCCGGTCTTTCGGGGTATGACTATGGCTACACCTTC	CASSPGLSGYDYGYTF
.	16	TRBJ2-7	TRBV2	.	TGTGCCAGCAGTGAAGACCCCACAGGGAGACCCTACGAGCAGTACTTC	CASSEDPTGRPYEQYF
.	18	TRBJ1-5	TRBV7-8	.	TGTGCCAGCAGCTTAGGGGGGGCAGGCGGGGCCCGCAATCAGCCCCAGCATTTT	CASSLGGAGGARNQPQHF
TRBD1	17	TRBJ1-5	TRBV25-1	once	TGTGCCAGCTCGGACAGGGGGCCCCTGGGGGAAAATCAGCCCCAGCATTTT	CASSDRGPLGENQPQHF
.	16	TRBJ1-5	TRBV15	.	TGTGCCACCAGCAGAGATAGGCAGTCCAGCAATCAGCCCCAGCATTTT	CATSRDRQSSNQPQHF
.	14	TRBJ2-1	TRBV14	.	TGTGCCAGCAGCCCCCGGGACGGCGACAATGAGCAGTTCTTC	CASSPRDGDNEQFF
.	14	TRBJ2-7	TRBV5-1	.	TGCGCCAGCAGCCTGGACGGAAGCTCCTACGAGCAGTACTTC	CASSLDGSSYEQYF
.	14	TRBJ2-3	TRBV27	.	TGTGCCAGCAGCCTCGGACCGGGCACAGATACGCAGTATTTT	CASSLGPGTDTQYF
.	15	TRBJ2-2	TRBV5-1	.	TGCGCCAGCAGCTTGATTACAGGGAACACCGGGGAGCTGTTTTTT	CASSLITGNTGELFF
.	14	TRBJ1-3	TRBV3-1/TRBV3-2	.	TGTGCCAGCAGCCCGACATCATCTGGAAACACCATATATTTT	CASSPTSSGNTIYF
TRBD2	16	TRBJ2-1	TRBV27	.	TGTGCCAGCAGTCATGGGACTAGCGGAACCTACAATGAGCAGTTCTTC	CASSHGTSGTYNEQFF
.	13	TRBJ2-4	TRBV11-1	.	TGTGCCAGCAGCTTGATACACGAGAACATTCAGTACTTC	CASSLIHENIQYF
.	15	TRBJ1-4	TRBV19	.	TGTGCCAGTAGTATGATGGGGGGGACTAATGAAAAACTGTTTTTT	CASSMMGGTNEKLFF
TRBD1	14	TRBJ2-7	TRBV11-3	.	TGTGCCAGCAGCTCCGGGACAGGGGGCGACGAGCAGTACTTC	CASSSGTGGDEQYF
.	12	TRBJ1-5	TRBV7-2	.	TGTGCCAGCAGCCTGGACTATCAGCCCCAGCATTTT	CASSLDYQPQHF
TRBD1	15	TRBJ1-5	TRBV19	.	TGTGCCAGTCGCTATAGGGGGCGCAGCAATCAGCCCCAGCATTTT	CASRYRGRSNQPQHF
TRBD1	15	TRBJ2-1	TRBV19	.	TGTGCCAGTAGTATTGACGGGACAGAAAACAATGAGCAGTTCTTC	CASSIDGTENNEQFF
.	14	TRBJ2-5	TRBV7-9	.	TGTGCCAGCAGCCGTGGTGATGGCAGGGAGACCCAGTACTTC	CASSRGDGRETQYF
TRBD2	15	TRBJ2-7	TRBV4-1	.	TGCGCCAGCAGCCAAGATGTCGGGGGGGCCCGCGAGCAGTACTTC	CASSQDVGGAREQYF
.	13	TRBJ1-5	TRBV10-1	.	TGCGCCAGCAGTGACCGTCCCAATCAGCCCCAGCATTTT	CASSDRPNQPQHF
.	15	TRBJ1-2	TRBV11-2	once	TGTGCCAGCAGCTTAGGCCCTCAGGGGAACTATGGCTACACCTTC	CASSLGPQGNYGYTF
.	16	TRBJ2-5	TRBV6-5	.	TGTGCCAGCAGTTACTCCGGTAATTTCCAAGCCGAGACCCAGTACTTC	CASSYSGNFQAETQYF
TRBD1	17	TRBJ2-7	TRBV7-9	.	TGTGCCAGCAGCCTCACGGGACAGGCTTTAACTTCCTACGAGCAGTACTTC	CASSLTGQALTSYEQYF
.	18	TRBJ2-3	TRBV5-1	once	TGCGCCAGCAGCTTGTTATCCCGGGCAGGGGCATCCAGAGATACGCAGTATTTT	CASSLLSRAGASRDTQYF
TRBD2	12	TRBJ2-5	TRBV2	.	TGTGCCGGATCGGGGGGGTCGGAGACCCAGTACTTC	CAGSGGSETQYF
.	14	TRBJ1-2	TRBV19	.	TGTGCCAGTGGGGGCCCCCCGGCTGGCTATGGCTACACCTTC	CASGGPPAGYGYTF
.	14	TRBJ2-7	TRBV19	few	TGTGCCAGTAGTATGCTGGGTGAAGGGTACGAGCAGTACTTC	CASSMLGEGYEQYF
TRBD1	14	TRBJ1-1	TRBV7-9	.	TGTGCCAGCAGCTTACTGGACAGGTACACTGAAGCTTTCTTT	CASSLLDRYTEAFF
.	15	TRBJ2-4	TRBV11-3	.	TGTGCCAGCAGCTCCAGGGCAAGGGCTAGAAACATTCAGTACTTC	CASSSRARARNIQYF
.	14	TRBJ2-7	TRBV11-2	.	TGTGCCAGCAGCTTATCGCAGGGTTCTTACGAGCAGTACTTC	CASSLSQGSYEQYF
.	15	TRBJ2-3	TRBV7-6	.	TGTGCCAGCAGCTTTCGGCCCGGGGCGACAGATACGCAGTATTTT	CASSFRPGATDTQYF
.	13	TRBJ2-3	TRBV12-3/TRBV12-4	.	TGTGCCAGCAGAGCCGAACAGGGCGGTACGCAGTATTTT	CASRAEQGGTQYF
TRBD2	14	TRBJ2-7	TRBV28	once	TGTGCCAGCAGTTTGAGCGGGAGCTGGTACGAGCAGTACTTC	CASSLSGSWYEQYF
TRBD1	17	TRBJ1-6	TRBV11-2	.	TGTGCCAGCAGCCCCCGGACAGGGGGCTACCGAAGATCACCCCTCCACTTT	CASSPRTGGYRRSPLHF
.	16	TRBJ1-2	TRBV7-9	.	TGTGCCAGCAGCAACGGGTGGGACCTAGCTAACTATGGCTACACCTTC	CASSNGWDLANYGYTF
TRBD1	16	TRBJ2-1	TRBV24-1	.	TGTGCCACCAGTGACGTACCGGGACAGGGTGACAATGAGCAGTTCTTC	CATSDVPGQGDNEQFF
TRBD1	16	TRBJ1-2	TRBV4-2	.	TGTGCCAGCAGCCAAGAGACAGGGGTCCGGGACTATGGCTACACCTTC	CASSQETGVRDYGYTF
TRBD1	13	TRBJ2-7	TRBV9	few	TGTGCCAGCAGCGACCCGACAGGGGCCGAGCAGTACTTC	CASSDPTGAEQYF
.	14	TRBJ1-2	TRBV4-1	.	TGCGCCAGCAGCCATCACAGTCGGGCGGGTGGCTACACCTTC	CASSHHSRAGGYTF
.	14	TRBJ1-2	TRBV7-9	once	TGTGCCAGCAGCTTAGGAACAGGGCTCTATGGCTACACCTTC	CASSLGTGLYGYTF
.	14	TRBJ1-5	TRBV6-5	.	TGTGCCAGCAGGGCAAGTTATAGCAATCAGCCCCAGCATTTT	CASRASYSNQPQHF
.	15	TRBJ2-3	TRBV29-1	.	TGCAGCGTTGAACTCGGGACATGGAGCACAGATACGCAGTATTTT	CSVELGTWSTDTQYF
TRBD1	15	TRBJ1-2	TRBV4-2	.	TGTGCCAGCAACAGGGGCGAGGACAGGGACCATGGCTACACCTTC	CASNRGEDRDHGYTF
.	17	TRBJ1-1	TRBV5-1	once	TGCGCCAGCAGCTTGGAAGATGGGACACCCATGAACACTGAAGCTTTCTTT	CASSLEDGTPMNTEAFF